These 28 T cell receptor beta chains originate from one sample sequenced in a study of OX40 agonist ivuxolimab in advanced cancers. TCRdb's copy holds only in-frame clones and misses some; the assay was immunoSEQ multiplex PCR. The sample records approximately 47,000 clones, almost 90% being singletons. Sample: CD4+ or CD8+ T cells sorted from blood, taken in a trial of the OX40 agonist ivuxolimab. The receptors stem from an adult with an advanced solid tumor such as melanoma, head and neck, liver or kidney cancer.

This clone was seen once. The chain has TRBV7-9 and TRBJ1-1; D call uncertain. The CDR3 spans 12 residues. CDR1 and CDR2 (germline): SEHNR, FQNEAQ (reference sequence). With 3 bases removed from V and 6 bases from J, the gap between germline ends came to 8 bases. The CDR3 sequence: CASSFGRSEAFF. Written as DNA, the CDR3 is TGTGCCAGCAGCTTTGGCAGATCTGAAGCTTTCTTT.

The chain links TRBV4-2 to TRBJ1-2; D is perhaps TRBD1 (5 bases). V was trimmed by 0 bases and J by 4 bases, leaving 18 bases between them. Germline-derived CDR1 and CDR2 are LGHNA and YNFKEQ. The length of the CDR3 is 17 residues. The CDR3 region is CASSQDPLRSGTYGYTF. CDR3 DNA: TGTGCCAGCAGCCAAGATCCTCTAAGATCCGGGACCTATGGCTACACCTTC.

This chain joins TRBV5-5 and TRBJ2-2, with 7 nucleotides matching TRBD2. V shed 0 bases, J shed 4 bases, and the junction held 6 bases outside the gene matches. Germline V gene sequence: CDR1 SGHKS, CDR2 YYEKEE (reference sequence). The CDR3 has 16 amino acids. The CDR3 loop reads CASSLASRELTGELFF. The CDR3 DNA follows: TGTGCCAGCAGCTTGGCGTCGCGGGAGCTCACCGGGGAGCTGTTTTTT.

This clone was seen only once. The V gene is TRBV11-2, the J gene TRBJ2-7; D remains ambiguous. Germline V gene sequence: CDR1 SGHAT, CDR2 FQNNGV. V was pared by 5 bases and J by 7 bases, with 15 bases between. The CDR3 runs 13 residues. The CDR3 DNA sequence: TGTGCCAGCAGCAGGAGATTAGGGTCGGAGCAGTACTTC. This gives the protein CASSRRLGSEQYF.

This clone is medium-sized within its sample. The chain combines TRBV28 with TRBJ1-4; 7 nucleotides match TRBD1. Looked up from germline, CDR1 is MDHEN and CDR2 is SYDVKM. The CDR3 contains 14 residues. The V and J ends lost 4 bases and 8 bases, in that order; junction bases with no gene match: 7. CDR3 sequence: CASSSGTVKEKLFF. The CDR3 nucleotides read TGTGCCAGCAGTTCCGGGACAGTTAAAGAAAAACTGTTTTTT.

The CDR3 is CASSPEVAPTYEQYF. CDR3 nucleotide sequence: TGTGCCAGCAGTCCCGAAGTAGCGCCTACCTACGAGCAGTACTTC. The chain combines TRBV27 with TRBJ2-7, with a weak D call TRBD2 (5 bases). The V gene's germline CDR1 is MNHEY and CDR2 SMNVEV (reference sequence). Trimming removed 5 bases from V and 2 bases from J, with 16 bases in between. The CDR3 runs 15 residues.

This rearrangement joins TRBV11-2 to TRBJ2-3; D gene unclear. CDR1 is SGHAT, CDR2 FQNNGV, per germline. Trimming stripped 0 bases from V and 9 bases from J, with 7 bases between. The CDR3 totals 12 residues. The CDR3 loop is CASSLDQKTQYF. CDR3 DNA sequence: TGTGCCAGCAGCTTAGACCAGAAGACGCAGTATTTT.

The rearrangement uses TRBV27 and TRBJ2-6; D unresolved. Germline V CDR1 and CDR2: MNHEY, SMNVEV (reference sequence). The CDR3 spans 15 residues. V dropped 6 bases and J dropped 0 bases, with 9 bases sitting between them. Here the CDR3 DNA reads TGTGCCAGCAGGAGCTATGGCTCTGGGGCCAACGTCCTGACTTTC. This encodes CASRSYGSGANVLTF.

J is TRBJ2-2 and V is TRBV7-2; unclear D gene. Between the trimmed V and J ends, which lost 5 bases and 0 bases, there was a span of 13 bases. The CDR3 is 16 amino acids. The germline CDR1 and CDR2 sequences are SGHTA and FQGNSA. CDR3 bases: TGTGCCAGCAGCCGAGCTGTACTTACGAACACCGGGGAGCTGTTTTTT. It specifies CASSRAVLTNTGELFF. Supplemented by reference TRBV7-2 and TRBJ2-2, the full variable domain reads GAGVSQSPSNKVTEKGKDVELRCDPISGHTALYWYRQSLGQGLEFLIYFQGNSAPDKSGLPSDRFSAERTGGSVSTLTIQRTQQEDSAVYLCASSRAVLTNTGELFFGEGSRLTVL.

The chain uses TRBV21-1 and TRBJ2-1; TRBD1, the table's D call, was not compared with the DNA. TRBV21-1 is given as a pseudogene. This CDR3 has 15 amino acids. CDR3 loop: CASSKGQGAGNEQFF. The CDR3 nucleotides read TGTGCCAGCAGCAAAGGACAGGGGGCAGGAAATGAGCAGTTCTTC.

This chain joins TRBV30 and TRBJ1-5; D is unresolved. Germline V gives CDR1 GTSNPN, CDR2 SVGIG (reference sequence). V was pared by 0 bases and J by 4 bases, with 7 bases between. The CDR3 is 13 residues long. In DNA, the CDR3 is TGTGCCTGGAGTGTAGCCGGTAATCAGCCCCAGCATTTT. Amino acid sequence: CAWSVAGNQPQHF. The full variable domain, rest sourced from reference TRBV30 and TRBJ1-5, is SQTIHQWPATLVQPVGSPLSLECTVEGTSNPNLYWYRQAAGRGLQLLFYSVGIGQISSEVPQNLSASRPQDRQFILSSKKLLLSDSGFYLCAWSVAGNQPQHFGDGTRLSIL.

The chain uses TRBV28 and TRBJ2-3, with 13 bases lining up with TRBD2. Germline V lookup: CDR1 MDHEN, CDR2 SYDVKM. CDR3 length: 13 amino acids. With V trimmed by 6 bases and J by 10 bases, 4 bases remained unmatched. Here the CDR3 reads CASSRTSGSAQYF. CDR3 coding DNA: TGTGCCAGCAGCAGGACTAGCGGGAGTGCGCAGTATTTT.

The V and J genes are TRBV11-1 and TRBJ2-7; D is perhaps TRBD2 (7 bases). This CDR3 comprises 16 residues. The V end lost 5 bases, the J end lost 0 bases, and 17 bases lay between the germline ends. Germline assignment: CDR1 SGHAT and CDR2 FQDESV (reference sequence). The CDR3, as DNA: TGTGCCAGCAGCCCCCGGGGGGCTACGAGCTCCTACGAGCAGTACTTC. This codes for CASSPRGATSSYEQYF. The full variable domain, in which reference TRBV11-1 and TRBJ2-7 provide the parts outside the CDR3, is EAEVAQSPRYKITEKSQAVAFWCDPISGHATLYWYRQILGQGPELLVQFQDESVVDDSQLPKDRFSAERLKGVDSTLKIQPAELGDSAMYLCASSPRGATSSYEQYFGPGTRLTVT.

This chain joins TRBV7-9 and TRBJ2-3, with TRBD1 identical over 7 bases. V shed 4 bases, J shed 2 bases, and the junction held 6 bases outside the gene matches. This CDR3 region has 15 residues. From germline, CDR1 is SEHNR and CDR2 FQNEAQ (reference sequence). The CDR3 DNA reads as TGTGCCAGCAGCTCAACAGGGGATTTCACAGATACGCAGTATTTT. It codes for CASSSTGDFTDTQYF. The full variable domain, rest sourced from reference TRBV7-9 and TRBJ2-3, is DTGVSQNPRHKITKRGQNVTFRCDPISEHNRLYWYRQTLGQGPEFLTYFQNEAQLEKSRLLSDRFSAERPKGSFSTLEIQRTEQGDSAMYLCASSSTGDFTDTQYFGPGTRLTVL.

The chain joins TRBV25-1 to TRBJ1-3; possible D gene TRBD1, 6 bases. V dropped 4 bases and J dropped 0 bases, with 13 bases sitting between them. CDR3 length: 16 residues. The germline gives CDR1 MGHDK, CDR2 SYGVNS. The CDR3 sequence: CASSASGAYSGNTIYF. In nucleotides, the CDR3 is TGTGCCAGCAGTGCGTCAGGGGCGTACTCTGGAAACACCATATATTTT.

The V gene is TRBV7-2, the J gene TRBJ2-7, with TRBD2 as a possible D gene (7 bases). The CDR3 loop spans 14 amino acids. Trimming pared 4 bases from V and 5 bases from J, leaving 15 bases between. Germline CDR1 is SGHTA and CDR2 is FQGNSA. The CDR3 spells CASSYPGGRNEQYF. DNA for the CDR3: TGTGCCAGCAGCTACCCGGGGGGCAGGAACGAGCAGTACTTC.

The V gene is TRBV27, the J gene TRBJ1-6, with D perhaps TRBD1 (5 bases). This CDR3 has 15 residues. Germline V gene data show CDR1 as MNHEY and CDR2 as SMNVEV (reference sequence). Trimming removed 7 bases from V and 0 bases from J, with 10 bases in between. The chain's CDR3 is CASTLGGSYNSPLHF. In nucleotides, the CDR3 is TGTGCCAGCACCTTGGGGGGCTCCTATAATTCACCCCTCCACTTT.

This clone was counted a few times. CDR3 DNA: TGTGCCAGTAGAGGGGGGGGCCAGGGAAGTCAGCAGTACTTC. Amino acid sequence: CASRGGGQGSQQYF. The chain uses TRBV19 and TRBJ2-7, with a weak D call TRBD2 (7 bases). Trimming left V 6 bases short and J 8 bases short, with 20 bases between. The CDR3 runs to 14 residues. Germline CDR1 is LNHDA and CDR2 is SQIVND (reference sequence).

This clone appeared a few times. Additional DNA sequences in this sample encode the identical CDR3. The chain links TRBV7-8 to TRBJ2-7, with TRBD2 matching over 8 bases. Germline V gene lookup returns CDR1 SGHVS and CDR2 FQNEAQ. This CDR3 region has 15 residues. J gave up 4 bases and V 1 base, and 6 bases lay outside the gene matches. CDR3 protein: CASSLGTGREYEQYF. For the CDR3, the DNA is TGTGCCAGCAGCTTAGGGACCGGGAGGGAGTACGAGCAGTACTTC.

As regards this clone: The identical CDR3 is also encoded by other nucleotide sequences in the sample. DNA of the CDR3: TGTGCCTGGACTGAAGGTGGCATCCTTAGCCATGGCTACACCTTC. Translation: CAWTEGGILSHGYTF. The V gene is TRBV30, the J gene TRBJ1-2, with D hard to call. Germline V gene sequence: CDR1 GTSNPN, CDR2 SVGIG (reference sequence). The CDR3 is 15 amino acids. Between the trimmed V and J ends, which lost 4 bases and 6 bases, there was a span of 21 bases.

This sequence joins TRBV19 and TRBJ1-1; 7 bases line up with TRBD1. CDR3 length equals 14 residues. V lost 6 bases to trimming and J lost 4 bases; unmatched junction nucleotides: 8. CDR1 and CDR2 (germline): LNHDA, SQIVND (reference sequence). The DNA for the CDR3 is TGTGCCAGTAGCCAAACAGGGGCAAGCACTGAAGCTTTCTTT. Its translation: CASSQTGASTEAFF.

CDR3 nucleotides: TGTGCCAGCAGCTTAGGAACCTGGCACGAGCAGTACTTC. This codes for CASSLGTWHEQYF. J is TRBJ2-7 and V is TRBV7-6; D is uncertain. CDR1 is SGHVS and CDR2 is FNYEAQ in the germline V gene. The CDR3 loop spans 13 amino acids. Between the trimmed V and J ends, which lost 1 base and 5 bases, there was a span of 9 bases.

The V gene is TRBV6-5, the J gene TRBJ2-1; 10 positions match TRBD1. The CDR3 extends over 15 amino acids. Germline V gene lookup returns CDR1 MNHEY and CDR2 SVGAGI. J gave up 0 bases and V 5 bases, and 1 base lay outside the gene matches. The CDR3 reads CASSGDRGSYNEQFF. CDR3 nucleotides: TGTGCCAGCAGTGGGGACAGGGGCTCCTACAATGAGCAGTTCTTC.

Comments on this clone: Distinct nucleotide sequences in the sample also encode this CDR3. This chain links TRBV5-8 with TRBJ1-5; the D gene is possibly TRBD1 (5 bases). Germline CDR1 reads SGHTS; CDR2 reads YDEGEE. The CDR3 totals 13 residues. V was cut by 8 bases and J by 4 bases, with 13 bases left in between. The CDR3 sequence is CASSQAGNQPQHF. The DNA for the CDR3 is TGTGCCAGTAGCCAAGCAGGGAATCAGCCCCAGCATTTT.

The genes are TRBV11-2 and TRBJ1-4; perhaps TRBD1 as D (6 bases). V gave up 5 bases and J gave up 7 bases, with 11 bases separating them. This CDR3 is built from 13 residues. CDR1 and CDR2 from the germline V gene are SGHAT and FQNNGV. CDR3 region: CASSAAQGEKLFF. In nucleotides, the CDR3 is TGTGCCAGCAGCGCCGCACAGGGTGAAAAACTGTTTTTT.

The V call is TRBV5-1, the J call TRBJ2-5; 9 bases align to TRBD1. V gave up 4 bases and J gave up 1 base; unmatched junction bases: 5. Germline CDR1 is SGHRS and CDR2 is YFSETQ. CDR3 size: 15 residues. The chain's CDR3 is CASSAGQGTQETQYF. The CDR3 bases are TGCGCCAGCAGCGCAGGACAGGGGACCCAAGAGACCCAGTACTTC.

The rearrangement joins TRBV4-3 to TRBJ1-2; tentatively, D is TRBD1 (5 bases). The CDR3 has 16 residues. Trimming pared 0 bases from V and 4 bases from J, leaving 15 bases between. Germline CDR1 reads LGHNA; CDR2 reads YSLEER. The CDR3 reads CASSQDLARASYGYTF. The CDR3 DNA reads TGCGCCAGCAGCCAAGATTTGGCCAGGGCGTCCTATGGCTACACCTTC.

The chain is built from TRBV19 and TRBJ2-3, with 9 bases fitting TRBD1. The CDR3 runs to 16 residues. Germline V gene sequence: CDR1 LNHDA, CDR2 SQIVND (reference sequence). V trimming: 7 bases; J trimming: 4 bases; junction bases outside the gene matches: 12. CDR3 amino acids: CASNPGQGRAADTQYF. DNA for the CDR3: TGTGCCAGTAACCCCGGACAGGGGAGAGCAGCAGATACGCAGTATTTT.